The 5 T cell receptor beta chains given below trace back to one sample, sequenced in a study of cytomegalovirus exposure and HLA in healthy donors. With 60 Vbeta and 13 Jbeta primers, the PCR was carried out. The protocol was immunoSEQ multiplex PCR, while the TCRdb copy is restricted to in-frame clones and leaves out a portion. The table lists about 58,000 clones. What was sequenced was PBMCs. All receptors derive from a woman aged 18-29 years in good health and CMV-seronegative.

The V call is TRBV5-1, the J call TRBJ1-2; 8 bases line up with TRBD1. The CDR3 covers 15 residues. Germline assignment: CDR1 SGHRS and CDR2 YFSETQ. Losses at the gene ends were 2 bases for V and 6 bases for J; bases not matched to a gene: 9. The CDR3, as DNA: TGCGCCAGCAGCTTACTACCGGGACAGGCGGATGGCTACACCTTC. Protein: CASSLLPGQADGYTF. The full variable domain, completed using reference TRBV5-1 and TRBJ1-2, is KAGVTQTPRYLIKTRGQQVTLSCSPISGHRSVSWYQQTPGQGLQFLFEYFSETQRNKGNFPGRFSGRQFSNSRSEMNVSTLELGDSALYLCASSLLPGQADGYTFGSGTRLTVV.

The V and J genes are TRBV6-6 and TRBJ2-1, with TRBD1 as a possible D gene (7 bases). The germline V gene encodes CDR1 MNHNY and CDR2 SVGAGI (reference sequence). V was trimmed by 5 bases and J by 5 bases, leaving 16 bases between them. The CDR3 contains 15 residues. CDR3 bases: TGTGCCAGCAGTCCTGGGCAGGGGGGAAACAATGAGCAGTTCTTC. Translating it yields CASSPGQGGNNEQFF.

The chain couples TRBV6-4 to TRBJ2-3, with 8 bases fitting TRBD2. Germline V lookup: CDR1 MRHNA, CDR2 SNTAGT. J was trimmed by 4 bases and V by 5 bases; bases with no gene match: 5. This CDR3 comprises 14 residues. CDR3 in DNA: TGTGCCAGCAGTCCCCTAGCGGGTGCAGATACGCAGTATTTT. Amino acid sequence: CASSPLAGADTQYF.

In DNA form, the CDR3 reads TGCGCCAGCCATAGGCGGGGACAGGGTCACGAGCAGTACTTC. The encoded protein is CASHRRGQGHEQYF. The genes are TRBV10-1 and TRBJ2-7; 9 bases agree with TRBD1. The CDR3 sequence is 14 residues long. Germline CDR1 and CDR2: WNHNN and SYGVQD (reference sequence). V was clipped by 8 bases and J by 5 bases; unmatched bases: 10.

The rearrangement uses TRBV18 and TRBJ2-3, with a weak D call TRBD2 (5 bases). This CDR3 has 14 amino acids. V lost 3 bases, J lost 4 bases, and 11 bases lay in between. Germline V gene lookup returns CDR1 KGHSH and CDR2 LQKENI. The CDR3 region is CASSPVGSPDTQYF. DNA for the CDR3: TGTGCCAGCTCACCGGTGGGGAGCCCAGATACGCAGTATTTT.